These 20 T cell receptor gamma chains share one sample of origin, sequenced in a study of Vδ1+ human thymocytes. General study points: Highly polyclonal TRG and TRD repertoires with Gaussian CDR3 length distributions appeared in thymus.

What these receptors recognize is not known. The template was reverse-transcribed extracted RNA. Pooled V-gene forward primers with one constant-region reverse primer generated the CDR3 amplicons by multiplex PCR. TCRdb used CATT to re-call clones from the multiplex PCR reads. The profile shows about 36,000 gamma-chain clones, about 19% of them singletons. Sequencing used Vdelta1+ gamma-delta thymocytes from the thymus. Subset in this sample: FACS-sorted CD3+ TCRalphabeta- TCRVdelta1+ TCRVdelta2- thymocytes. Receptors originate from a girl under three years old who had congenital heart surgery.

By proportion, this clone is medium-sized (0.01 to 0.1%). Other nucleotide sequences in the sample specify the same CDR3. The V and J genes are TRGV2 and TRGJ1 or TRGJ2. There are 13 residues in the CDR3. Germline assignment: CDR1 EGSNGY and CDR2 YDSYNSKV. J was trimmed by 7 bases and V by 0 bases; bases with no gene match: 6. Here the CDR3 DNA reads TGTGCCACCTGGGACGGGCCGGGCTATAAGAAACTCTTT. Protein sequence: CATWDGPGYKKLF.

This clone is labeled as medium-sized. The sample has other DNA sequences that encode this CDR3 too. The rearrangement joins TRGV2 to TRGJ1 or TRGJ2. Germline CDR1 EGSNGY, CDR2 YDSYNSKV. The CDR3 loop spans 11 amino acids. Unmatched junction bases numbered 3, after V lost 0 bases and J lost 10 bases. CDR3 loop: CATWDGRKKLF. As DNA, the CDR3 is TGTGCCACCTGGGACGGGCGGAAGAAACTCTTT.

J is TRGJ1 or TRGJ2 and V is TRGV8. The CDR3 is 13 residues long. J was trimmed by 9 bases and V by 1 base; bases with no gene match: 9. Germline CDR1 VENAVY, CDR2 YDSYNSRV. CDR3 sequence: CATWDRLGPKKLF. For the CDR3, the DNA is TGTGCCACCTGGGATAGATTGGGGCCTAAGAAACTCTTT.

Concerning this clone itself: A read error may account for a junction end that differs from germline. The V gene is TRGV3, the J gene TRGJ1 or TRGJ2. Per germline, CDR1 VTNTFY and CDR2 YDVSTARD (reference sequence). The CDR3 is 13 amino acids. CDR3 nucleotides: TGTGCCACCTGGGACTGGAATTATTATAACAAACTCTTT. It codes for CATWDWNYYNKLF.

The sample holds one count of this clone. This chain joins TRGV4 and TRGJP2. Germline V gene sequence: CDR1 EGSTGY, CDR2 YDSYTSSV. The V and J ends lost 0 bases and 1 base, in that order; junction bases with no gene match: 8. The CDR3 covers 17 residues. This CDR3 is CATWDGRGGSSDWIKTF. The CDR3 DNA follows: TGTGCCACCTGGGATGGGAGGGGCGGTAGTAGTGATTGGATCAAGACGTTT.

By frequency in the sample, this clone is medium-sized. This sequence joins TRGV3 and TRGJ1 or TRGJ2. Trimming removed 0 bases from V and 11 bases from J; junction bases left unmatched: 1. This CDR3 has 10 amino acids. Germline V gives CDR1 VTNTFY, CDR2 YDVSTARD (reference sequence). The CDR3: CATWDREKLF. Written as DNA, the CDR3 is TGTGCCACCTGGGACAGGGAGAAACTCTTT.

The V gene is TRGV8, the J gene TRGJ1 or TRGJ2. The CDR3 extends over 14 amino acids. The J segment lost 7 bases and the V segment lost 0 bases, leaving 9 bases of the junction unmatched. In germline, CDR1 is VENAVY, CDR2 YDSYNSRV. The CDR3 DNA reads as TGTGCCACCTGGGATAGGGATTACGGCTATAAGAAACTCTTT. Translation: CATWDRDYGYKKLF.

V usage is TRGV3 and J usage is TRGJ1 or TRGJ2. V shed 0 bases and J 14 bases; nucleotides not matched to a gene: 10. The CDR3 totals 12 residues. In germline, CDR1 is VTNTFY, CDR2 YDVSTARD (reference sequence). CDR3 DNA sequence: TGTGCCACCTGGGACAGGCTATGCCCGCAACTCTTT. Its protein is CATWDRLCPQLF.

This chain links TRGV9 with TRGJ1 or TRGJ2. Germline values: CDR1 GITISATS, CDR2 ISYDGTV (reference sequence). This CDR3 spans 11 amino acids. V trimming: 4 bases; J trimming: 8 bases; junction bases outside the gene matches: 5. CDR3 sequence (DNA): TGTGCCTTGTGGGACCCTAATAAGAAACTCTTT. Amino acids: CALWDPNKKLF.

This clone showed up just a few times. The rearrangement joins TRGV2 to TRGJ1 or TRGJ2. The CDR3 has 13 residues. Germline V lookup: CDR1 EGSNGY, CDR2 YDSYNSKV. Trimming cost V 5 bases and J 8 bases; bases outside gene matches: 12. CDR3 coding DNA: TGTGCCACCTGGGTGACCACCCTGCATAAGAAACTCTTT. Translated: CATWVTTLHKKLF.

V gene TRGV3 combines with J gene TRGJP1. This CDR3 region has 17 residues. CDR1 and CDR2 from the germline V gene are VTNTFY and YDVSTARD (reference sequence). With 5 bases clipped from V and 0 bases from J, the junction kept 12 bases outside the gene matches. CDR3 bases: TGTGCCACCTGGGCTCGACCCGGGTATACCACTGGTTGGTTCAAGATATTT. It translates to CATWARPGYTTGWFKIF.

There are a few counts of this clone. Other DNA sequences in this specimen translate into the identical CDR3. The chain recombines TRGV3 with TRGJ1 or TRGJ2. Looked up from germline, CDR1 is VTNTFY and CDR2 is YDVSTARD (reference sequence). With 0 bases clipped from V and 4 bases from J, the junction kept 6 bases outside the gene matches. This CDR3 is built from 14 residues. This chain's CDR3 is CATWDRQGYYKKLF. The CDR3 nucleotides read TGTGCCACCTGGGACAGGCAGGGCTATTATAAGAAACTCTTT.

The chain couples TRGV4 to TRGJ1 or TRGJ2. Germline V gene lookup returns CDR1 EGSTGY and CDR2 YDSYTSSV. The CDR3 spans 12 residues. The V gene end was trimmed by 9 bases and the J gene end by 8 bases; junction bases not matched to a gene: 13. The CDR3 is CATVRGGNKKLF. The CDR3 DNA sequence: TGTGCCACCGTGAGGGGCGGTAATAAGAAACTCTTT.

About this clone itself: This could be a read error, since a much larger clone is one nucleotide away. The V call is TRGV9, the J call TRGJ1 or TRGJ2. J gave up 8 bases and V 0 bases, and 4 bases lay outside the gene matches. The germline V gene has CDR1 GITISATS and CDR2 ISYDGTV (reference sequence). CDR3 length: 12 amino acids. For the CDR3, the DNA is TGTGCCTTGTGGGAGGTGAATCATAAGAAACTCTTT. It translates to CALWEVNHKKLF.

This clone was seen a few times. V and J are TRGV5 and TRGJ1 or TRGJ2. The V segment lost 3 bases and the J segment 11 bases; nucleotides outside the gene matches: 10. This CDR3 contains 12 residues. Germline V gene data show CDR1 as VINAFY and CDR2 as YDVSNSKD. CDR3 loop: CATWDGYTQKLF. The CDR3, as DNA: TGTGCCACCTGGGACGGGTACACTCAGAAACTCTTT.

This clone was picked up a small number of times. The rearrangement links TRGV9 to TRGJ1 or TRGJ2. Germline values: CDR1 GITISATS, CDR2 ISYDGTV (reference sequence). The CDR3 spans 12 residues. The junction had 8 bases not matched to a gene; V was cut back by 0 bases and J by 12 bases. In DNA, the CDR3 is TGTGCCTTGTGGGAGGTGAATTTTGGGAAACTCTTT. The encoded protein is CALWEVNFGKLF.

The chain carries TRGV2 and TRGJ1 or TRGJ2. The germline gives CDR1 EGSNGY, CDR2 YDSYNSKV. With 0 bases clipped from V and 5 bases from J, the junction kept 7 bases outside the gene matches. The CDR3 sequence is 14 residues long. Here the CDR3 DNA reads TGTGCCACCTGGGACGGGCCGTTTGATTATAAGAAACTCTTT. Protein sequence: CATWDGPFDYKKLF.

Comments on this clone: Other DNA sequences in this sample translate to the same CDR3. The chain is built from TRGV4 and TRGJP2. The V and J ends lost 1 base and 0 bases, in that order; junction bases with no gene match: 5. This CDR3 spans 16 amino acids. Germline lookup yields CDR1 EGSTGY and CDR2 YDSYTSSV. In DNA, the CDR3 is TGTGCCACCTGGGATGGACCATATAGTAGTGATTGGATCAAGACGTTT. The encoded protein is CATWDGPYSSDWIKTF.

For this clone: Other DNA sequences of this sample code for an identical CDR3. The chain joins TRGV3 to TRGJ1 or TRGJ2. Losses at the gene ends were 0 bases for V and 8 bases for J; bases not matched to a gene: 10. Germline CDR1 and CDR2: VTNTFY and YDVSTARD (reference sequence). This CDR3 is built from 14 residues. Here the CDR3 DNA reads TGTGCCACCTGGGACAGGCGCAAGGGTCATAAGAAACTCTTT. Amino acids: CATWDRRKGHKKLF.

V is TRGV4 and J is TRGJ1 or TRGJ2. J gave up 2 bases and V 2 bases, and 9 bases lay outside the gene matches. CDR1 is EGSTGY and CDR2 is YDSYTSSV in the germline V gene. CDR3 length equals 15 residues. The CDR3 nucleotides read TGTGCCACCTGGGATGAAAATAAAGATTATTATAAGAAACTCTTT. This sequence encodes CATWDENKDYYKKLF.